A selection of T cell receptor beta chains follows, all from one sample in a study of blood T cell repertoires in COVID-19. Method: immunoSEQ multiplex PCR; TCRdb's copy keeps in-frame clones and lacks some. In the table there are hundreds of thousands of clones, around nine tenths of which are singletons. Sequencing was performed on peripheral blood. These receptors all stem from an older woman with COVID-19, enrolled during active disease. The CDR3 runs from the conserved cysteine through the conserved F or W. The D gene is left open where the match is weak. Clone size appears in some rows only: once, few, many, or a class for an expanded clone.

CDR3nt: TGTGCCAGTAGCCCCCAGGACAGGGGGCTTGGGGGCTACACCTTC; CDR3aa: CASSPQDRGLGGYTF; abundance: .; v_gene: TRBV19; j_gene: TRBJ1-2; d_gene: TRBD1
CDR3nt: TGTGCCAGCAGTTTGGCTAGCGCGTCCTACAATGAGCAGTTCTTC; CDR3aa: CASSLASASYNEQFF; abundance: .; v_gene: TRBV27; j_gene: TRBJ2-1; d_gene: .
CDR3nt: TGTGCCAGCAGTTCGGGACAGGGCTACCGTCGAGAAGCTTTCTTT; CDR3aa: CASSSGQGYRREAFF; abundance: .; v_gene: TRBV2; j_gene: TRBJ1-1; d_gene: TRBD1
CDR3nt: TGTGCCAGCAGCTTAGAGAGGGACAGGCTCAATTCACCCCTCCACTTT; CDR3aa: CASSLERDRLNSPLHF; abundance: few; v_gene: TRBV7-8; j_gene: TRBJ1-6; d_gene: TRBD1
CDR3nt: TGTGCCAGCACAGTTGGCACTGAAGCTTTCTTT; CDR3aa: CASTVGTEAFF; abundance: .; v_gene: TRBV12-3/TRBV12-4; j_gene: TRBJ1-1; d_gene: .
CDR3nt: TGTGCCAGCTCACGCCCCGGGACAGGGCTTAACTATGGCTACACCTTC; CDR3aa: CASSRPGTGLNYGYTF; abundance: .; v_gene: TRBV18; j_gene: TRBJ1-2; d_gene: TRBD1
CDR3nt: TGTGCCAGCAGCGTAGGGGAGGGGCAGTCCCTAGCCAAAAACATTCAGTACTTC; CDR3aa: CASSVGEGQSLAKNIQYF; abundance: .; v_gene: TRBV9; j_gene: TRBJ2-4; d_gene: TRBD2
CDR3nt: TGTGCCAGCAGGTCCGACAGAAGCTTGGGATACACCTTC; CDR3aa: CASRSDRSLGYTF; abundance: few; v_gene: TRBV5-6; j_gene: TRBJ1-2; d_gene: .
CDR3nt: TGCGCCAGCACCTGGGACAGGAGCTCCTACGAGCAGTACTTC; CDR3aa: CASTWDRSSYEQYF; abundance: .; v_gene: TRBV5-1; j_gene: TRBJ2-7; d_gene: TRBD1
CDR3nt: TGTGCCAGCAGCACCCAGACAGGGGATGGCTACACCTTC; CDR3aa: CASSTQTGDGYTF; abundance: .; v_gene: TRBV9; j_gene: TRBJ1-2; d_gene: TRBD1
CDR3nt: TGTGCCAGCAGCCCCCGGGGCACCGGGGAGCTGTTTTTT; CDR3aa: CASSPRGTGELFF; abundance: .; v_gene: TRBV6-5; j_gene: TRBJ2-2; d_gene: .
CDR3nt: TGTGCCAGCAGCCTGACAGGGGTGAACACTGAAGCTTTCTTT; CDR3aa: CASSLTGVNTEAFF; abundance: .; v_gene: TRBV5-6; j_gene: TRBJ1-1; d_gene: TRBD1
CDR3nt: TGTGCCAGCAGCTTAGATCGTCCCGGGAGCGGACGGATATATCCTAACTATGGCTACACCTTC; CDR3aa: CASSLDRPGSGRIYPNYGYTF; abundance: .; v_gene: TRBV11-3; j_gene: TRBJ1-2; d_gene: .
CDR3nt: TGTGCCAGCAGTGAAGGACAGGGAACACATGGCTACACCTTC; CDR3aa: CASSEGQGTHGYTF; abundance: .; v_gene: TRBV2; j_gene: TRBJ1-2; d_gene: TRBD1
CDR3nt: TGTGCCAGTAGTGCACAGGGAGGGAATCAGCCCCAGCATTTT; CDR3aa: CASSAQGGNQPQHF; abundance: once; v_gene: TRBV19; j_gene: TRBJ1-5; d_gene: .
CDR3nt: TGTGCCAGCAGTGAATCCGCGGGTGGAGTACATTTT; CDR3aa: CASSESAGGVHF; abundance: .; v_gene: TRBV6-1; j_gene: TRBJ1-5; d_gene: .
CDR3nt: TGTGCCAGCAGCTTAGATATGAGGGCCGACAGGGTCAAGTACTTC; CDR3aa: CASSLDMRADRVKYF; abundance: .; v_gene: TRBV11-3; j_gene: TRBJ2-7; d_gene: TRBD1
CDR3nt: TGTGCCAGCAGTTACAAAATAGGGGGCCACACTGAAGCTTTCTTT; CDR3aa: CASSYKIGGHTEAFF; abundance: .; v_gene: TRBV6-2/TRBV6-3; j_gene: TRBJ1-1; d_gene: TRBD1
CDR3nt: TGTGCCATCAGTGATTATGACAGGGGGCGCCCCTACGAGCAGTACTTC; CDR3aa: CAISDYDRGRPYEQYF; abundance: .; v_gene: TRBV10-3; j_gene: TRBJ2-7; d_gene: TRBD1